The 19 T cell receptor beta chains listed next were all sequenced from one sample in a study of early T cells in non-severe SARS-CoV-2 infection. MiXCR, applied by TCRdb to the 5' RACE reads, yields one record per CDR3 protein. This sample has about 61,000 distinct CDR3 sequences, with 12% found just once. Source: whole blood, taken at baseline. The origin of the receptors is an adult who was a healthcare worker with PCR-confirmed SARS-CoV-2 infection or an uninfected control (not recorded which). The donor label of this sample is uncertain.

V usage is TRBV7-9 and J usage is TRBJ2-7, with a tentative D call TRBD1 (5 bases). In germline, CDR1 is SEHNR, CDR2 FQNEAQ (reference sequence). V was pared by 4 bases and J by 3 bases, with 16 bases between. The length of the CDR3 is 15 residues. CDR3 sequence reads: CASSSGRRAHYEQYV. The CDR3 nucleotides read TGTGCCAGCAGCTCCGGACGCAGGGCTCACTACGAGCAGTACGTC.

In its sample, this clonotype was seen a few times. J is TRBJ2-3 and V is TRBV7-2; 7 nucleotides line up with TRBD2. CDR1 and CDR2 from the germline V gene are SGHTA and FQGNSA. This CDR3 comprises 15 residues. V shed 0 bases, J shed 2 bases, and the junction held 2 bases outside the gene matches. The CDR3: CASSLARDYTDTQYF. CDR3 nucleotides: TGTGCCAGCAGCTTAGCCCGGGACTACACAGATACGCAGTATTTT.

The V call is TRBV5-1, the J call TRBJ1-4; maybe TRBD1 (6 bases). The CDR3 totals 16 residues. Germline-derived CDR1 and CDR2 are SGHRS and YFSETQ. The V end lost 3 bases, the J end lost 0 bases, and 12 bases lay between the germline ends. Written as DNA, the CDR3 is TGCGCCAGCAGCTCGGGGGCGGTGGCAACTAATGAAAAACTGTTTTTT. It encodes CASSSGAVATNEKLFF.

In its sample, this clonotype was seen a few times. J is TRBJ1-3 and V is TRBV29-1, with a possible D match to TRBD1 (5 bases). CDR3 length: 14 residues. Germline V gene data show CDR1 as SQVTM and CDR2 as ANQGSEA. The V end was cut by 2 bases, the J end by 11 bases, with 19 bases between. In nucleotides, the CDR3 is TGCAGCGTTGAATATGGCCAGGGAGGCCGCGCCATATATTTT. It specifies CSVEYGQGGRAIYF.

This clonotype was seen at least ten times. This chain uses TRBV25-1 with TRBJ1-4; TRBD1 aligns across 7 bases. The junction had 12 bases not matched to a gene; V was cut back by 3 bases and J by 8 bases. Germline V gives CDR1 MGHDK, CDR2 SYGVNS. The CDR3 loop spans 16 amino acids. The CDR3 spells CASSDVAGTAPEKLFF. Here the CDR3 DNA reads TGTGCCAGCAGTGATGTGGCTGGGACAGCCCCCGAAAAACTGTTTTTT.

This clonotype has just a few counts. The V gene is TRBV7-9, the J gene TRBJ2-3, with D uncertain. Looked up from germline, CDR1 is SEHNR and CDR2 is FQNEAQ (reference sequence). CDR3 length: 12 amino acids. Trimming cost V 5 bases and J 9 bases, with 12 bases left between them. CDR3: CASSPASHTQYF. CDR3 in DNA: TGTGCCAGCAGCCCGGCGTCGCACACGCAGTATTTT.

This clonotype was seen at least ten times. A junction boundary mismatches the germline segment, possibly from a read error. This chain uses TRBV18 with TRBJ1-2, with a possible D match to TRBD1 (5 bases). Germline CDR1 is KGHSH and CDR2 is LQKENI. The CDR3 has 13 residues. The CDR3 loop is CASSPRGTDGYTF. The CDR3, as DNA: TGTGCCAGCTCTCCACGGGGGACGGATGGCTACACCTTC.

This clonotype was found many times. The genes are TRBV18 and TRBJ2-7; 8 nucleotides align to TRBD2. The CDR3 is made up of 15 amino acids. Germline-derived CDR1 and CDR2 are KGHSH and LQKENI. J was trimmed by 5 bases and V by 6 bases; bases with no gene match: 12. DNA of the CDR3: TGTGCCAGCTCCCCCGGGGTAGCGGGGATTAACGAGCAGTACGTC. It encodes CASSPGVAGINEQYV.

The CDR3 sequence is CASSQGGYNEQFF. The CDR3 DNA reads as TGTGCCAGCAGCCAAGGCGGTTACAATGAGCAGTTCTTC. The chain joins TRBV14 to TRBJ2-1; no clear D. This CDR3 has 13 amino acids. V was clipped by 1 base and J by 4 bases, with 5 bases between them. Germline assignment: CDR1 SGHDN and CDR2 FVKESK. Full variable domain (remainder filled in from reference TRBV14 and TRBJ2-1): EAGVTQFPSHSVIEKGQTVTLRCDPISGHDNLYWYRRVMGKEIKFLLHFVKESKQDESGMPNNRFLAERTGGTYSTLKVQPAELEDSGVYFCASSQGGYNEQFFGPGTRLTVL.

This clonotype has a handful of counts. The V gene is TRBV3-1, the J gene TRBJ1-1, with 8 bases that match TRBD1. CDR3 length equals 14 residues. V lost 0 bases and J lost 9; bases outside the gene matches: 6. The germline V gene encodes CDR1 LGHDT and CDR2 YNNKEL (reference sequence). CDR3 DNA: TGTGCCAGCAGCCAAGAGTCCTACAGGGGGAAAGCTTTCTTT. Protein: CASSQESYRGKAFF. Full variable domain (rest looked up from reference TRBV3-1 and TRBJ1-1): DTAVSQTPKYLVTQMGNDKSIKCEQNLGHDTMYWYKQDSKKFLKIMFSYNNKELIINETVPNRFSPKSPDKAHLNLHINSLELGDSAVYFCASSQESYRGKAFFGQGTRLTVV.

V and J are TRBV6-2 or TRBV6-3 and TRBJ2-7, with TRBD1 matching over 7 bases. V trimming: 2 bases; J trimming: 6 bases; junction bases outside the gene matches: 4. This CDR3 comprises 13 residues. From germline, CDR1 is MNHEY and CDR2 SVGEGT. CDR3 DNA: TGTGCCAGCAGTTACGCGGCAGGGGGCGAGCAGTACGTC. Its translation: CASSYAAGGEQYV.

This clonotype was counted ten times or more. This chain joins TRBV7-3 and TRBJ2-3; D remains ambiguous. V was shortened by 5 bases and J by 1 base, with 10 bases between the two germline ends. The CDR3 has 14 amino acids. The germline V gene has CDR1 SGHTA and CDR2 FQGTGA. CDR3 sequence (DNA): TGTGCCAGCAGCCCAGGCTTCGGCACAGATACGCAGTATTTT. It yields the protein CASSPGFGTDTQYF.

At least ten counts were recorded for this clonotype. The chain uses TRBV12-3 or TRBV12-4 and TRBJ2-3; D is unresolved. This CDR3 contains 12 residues. V gave up 4 bases and J gave up 2 bases, with 4 bases separating them. The CDR3 DNA follows: TGTGCCAGCAGTTACCTCACAGATACGCAGTATTTT. Translating gives CASSYLTDTQYF.

In its sample, this clonotype was seen a few times. V and J are TRBV27 and TRBJ1-5; D not resolved. V was trimmed by 2 bases and J by 2 bases, leaving 10 bases between them. The CDR3 runs 15 residues. Germline CDR1 is MNHEY and CDR2 is SMNVEV (reference sequence). The CDR3 loop is CASSLVRAGNQPQHF. Here the CDR3 DNA reads TGTGCCAGCAGTTTAGTAAGGGCCGGCAATCAGCCCCAGCATTTT.

The V gene is TRBV29-1, the J gene TRBJ1-1, with a tentative D call TRBD1 (5 bases). V lost 6 bases and J 5 bases, leaving 16 bases between the germline ends. The CDR3 has 13 residues. Germline V gene sequence: CDR1 SQVTM, CDR2 ANQGSEA. The CDR3 sequence: CSVATGTRTEAFF. For the CDR3, the DNA is TGCAGCGTGGCAACCGGGACGAGGACTGAAGCTTTCTTT.

This clonotype was observed a handful of times. CDR3 protein: CASGGAENSNQPQHF. The CDR3 DNA is TGCGCCAGCGGGGGAGCTGAAAATAGCAATCAGCCCCAGCATTTT. J is TRBJ1-5 and V is TRBV10-2, with D possibly being TRBD1 (5 bases). Trimming shortened V by 8 bases and J by 0 bases, and 14 bases separated the two germline ends. Germline lookup yields CDR1 WSHSY and CDR2 SAAADI. The CDR3 is 15 amino acids.

This clonotype has more than one count but fewer than ten. The rearrangement uses TRBV5-5 and TRBJ2-2; 9 bases are a match to TRBD2. This CDR3 has 14 amino acids. Germline V gives CDR1 SGHKS, CDR2 YYEKEE (reference sequence). With V trimmed by 1 base and J by 5 bases, 0 bases remained unmatched. Here the CDR3 DNA reads TGTGCCAGCAGCTTGAGCGGGGGGACCGGGGAGCTGTTTTTT. Translating it yields CASSLSGGTGELFF.

The chain carries TRBV11-3 and TRBJ2-5; 10 nucleotides align to TRBD1. Germline assignment: CDR1 SGHNT and CDR2 YENEEA. The CDR3 spans 15 residues. V shed 5 bases and J 5 bases; nucleotides not matched to a gene: 8. The CDR3 region is CASSLGTGVRETQYF. The CDR3 bases are TGTGCCAGCAGCCTCGGGACAGGGGTTCGCGAGACCCAGTACTTC.

This clonotype showed up just a few times. The chain combines TRBV12-3 or TRBV12-4 with TRBJ1-5, with 8 bases fitting TRBD1. V was clipped by 8 bases and J by 7 bases; unmatched bases: 7. This CDR3 region has 13 residues. The DNA of the CDR3 is TGTGCCAGCTCGCCTGGGACAGGCCAGCCCCAGCATTTT. It codes for CASSPGTGQPQHF.